This T cell receptor (beta chain) comes out of a study of T cell repertoires in cytomegalovirus infection. Turning to the study itself: It can be stated that public TCR beta signatures indicated CMV infection as well as a matching HLA type. Study results and limitations: Identification of carriers of CMV plus the relevant HLA was achieved through cumulative public TCR beta family frequency. In two of eight donors, the top clonotype was HLA-C-restricted CMV-specific.

Using its own MiXCR run on the reads, TCRdb lists one record per CDR3 protein. This sample carries a few hundred thousand distinct CDR3 sequences, over 35% of them seen once, and the ten largest clones take over 45%. Trimming pared 0 bases from V and 4 bases from J, leaving 6 bases between. CDR3 length: 13 amino acids. The V gene's germline CDR1 is ENHRY and CDR2 SYGVKD. Of note for this clonotype: Its antigen remains unidentified.

The sequences come from cultured PBMCs, collected from culture after CMV antigen stimulation. This clonotype originated in a human donor in good health (CMV status not recorded). Some clones in this sample may be carry-over from other donors' samples. The genes are TRBV10-3 and TRBJ1-2; D not certain. The CDR3 DNA is TGTGCCATCAGTGAGTCGACGGGCTATGGCTACACCTTC. This translates into CAISESTGYGYTF.